Sequencing of this T cell receptor beta chain was carried out in a study of blood T cell repertoires in COVID-19. Study-level information: PBMCs, B-cell-depleted T cells, or T cells provided the cDNA or gDNA that made up the material.

Original methodology: Reference gene primer amplification gave nucleated cell count estimates. Assay: immunoSEQ multiplex PCR; the TCRdb copy retains only in-frame clones and omits some. V and J calls and clone size are those listed in that table; D and trimming were worked out from the DNA. The sample has more than 90,000 clones; around three quarters are singletons. Sample: peripheral blood. The sequence came from a woman aged 60-70 years in a cohort sampled during active or convalescent COVID-19.

The CDR3 loop is CASSLAPGLRGTNEKLFF. CDR3 coding DNA: TGTGCCAGCAGCTTAGCCCCCGGACTTAGGGGGACTAATGAAAAACTGTTTTTT. The gene calls are TRBV11-2 and TRBJ1-4; D may be TRBD1 (6 bases). V was trimmed by 1 base and J by 2 bases, leaving 17 bases between them. From germline, CDR1 is SGHAT and CDR2 FQNNGV. The CDR3 sequence is 18 residues long.